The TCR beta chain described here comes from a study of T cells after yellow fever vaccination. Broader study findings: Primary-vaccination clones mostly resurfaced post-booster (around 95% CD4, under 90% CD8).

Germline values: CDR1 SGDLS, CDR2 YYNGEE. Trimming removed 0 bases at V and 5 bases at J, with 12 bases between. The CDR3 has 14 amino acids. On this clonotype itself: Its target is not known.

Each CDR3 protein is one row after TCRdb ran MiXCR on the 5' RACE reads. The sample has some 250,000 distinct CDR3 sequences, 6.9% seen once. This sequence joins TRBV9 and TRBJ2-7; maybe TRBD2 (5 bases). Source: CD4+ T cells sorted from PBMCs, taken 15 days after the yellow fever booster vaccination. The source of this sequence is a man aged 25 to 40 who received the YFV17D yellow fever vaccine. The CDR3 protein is CASSVAPGSDEQYF. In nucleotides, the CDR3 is TGTGCCAGCAGCGTAGCTCCGGGATCCGACGAGCAGTACTTC.